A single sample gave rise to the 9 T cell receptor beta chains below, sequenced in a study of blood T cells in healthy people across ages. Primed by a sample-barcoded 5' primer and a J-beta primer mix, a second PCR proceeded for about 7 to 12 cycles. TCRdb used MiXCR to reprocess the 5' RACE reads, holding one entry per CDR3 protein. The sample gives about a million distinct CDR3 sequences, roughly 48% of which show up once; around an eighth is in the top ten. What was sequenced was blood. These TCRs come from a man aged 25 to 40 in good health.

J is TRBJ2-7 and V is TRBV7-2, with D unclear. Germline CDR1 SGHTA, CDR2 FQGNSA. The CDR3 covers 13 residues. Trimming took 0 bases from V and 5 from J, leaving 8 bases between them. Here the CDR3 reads CASSLALADEQYF. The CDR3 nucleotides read TGTGCCAGCAGCTTAGCTCTGGCTGACGAGCAGTACTTC.

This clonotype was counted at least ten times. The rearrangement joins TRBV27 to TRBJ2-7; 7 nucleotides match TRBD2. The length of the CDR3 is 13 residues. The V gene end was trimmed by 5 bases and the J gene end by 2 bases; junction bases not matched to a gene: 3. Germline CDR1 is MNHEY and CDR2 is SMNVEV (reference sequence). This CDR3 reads CASSPGLAYEQYF. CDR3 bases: TGTGCCAGCAGTCCCGGACTAGCCTACGAGCAGTACTTC.

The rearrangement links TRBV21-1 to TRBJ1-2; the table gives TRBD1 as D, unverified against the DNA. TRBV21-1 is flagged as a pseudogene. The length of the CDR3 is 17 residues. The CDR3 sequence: CASSAGCIGVGDYGYTF. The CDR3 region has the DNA TGTGCCAGCAGCGCCGGATGTATTGGGGTGGGGGACTATGGCTACACCTTC.

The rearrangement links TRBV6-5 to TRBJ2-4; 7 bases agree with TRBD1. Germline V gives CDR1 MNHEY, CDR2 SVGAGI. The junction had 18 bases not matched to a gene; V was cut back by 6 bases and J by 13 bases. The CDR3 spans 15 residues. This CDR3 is CASRTTGALGYGQYF. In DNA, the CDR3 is TGTGCCAGCAGAACCACAGGGGCCTTAGGTTATGGGCAGTACTTC.

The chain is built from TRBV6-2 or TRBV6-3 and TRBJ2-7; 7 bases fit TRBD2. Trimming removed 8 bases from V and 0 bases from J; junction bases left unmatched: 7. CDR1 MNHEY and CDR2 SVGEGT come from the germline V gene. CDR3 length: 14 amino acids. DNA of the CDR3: TGTGCCAGCGCTTTGCGGGGGACCTCCTACGAGCAGTACTTC. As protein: CASALRGTSYEQYF.

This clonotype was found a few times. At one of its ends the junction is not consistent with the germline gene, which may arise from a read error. The CDR3 spells CVSRAGLYNEQFF. In DNA form, the CDR3 reads TGTGTCAGCAGGGCTGGGCTCTACAATGAGCAGTTCTTC. The gene calls are TRBV7-8 and TRBJ2-1, with D possibly matching TRBD1 (5 bases). Looked up from germline, CDR1 is SGHVS and CDR2 is FQNEAQ. The CDR3 sequence is 13 residues long.

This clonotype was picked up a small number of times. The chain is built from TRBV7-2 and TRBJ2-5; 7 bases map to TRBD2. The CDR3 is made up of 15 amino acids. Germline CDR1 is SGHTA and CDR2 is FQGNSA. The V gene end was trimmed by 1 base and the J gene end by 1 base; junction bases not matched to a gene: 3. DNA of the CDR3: TGTGCCAGCAGCTTAGTCTCTAGCGGCCAAGAGACCCAGTACTTC. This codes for CASSLVSSGQETQYF.

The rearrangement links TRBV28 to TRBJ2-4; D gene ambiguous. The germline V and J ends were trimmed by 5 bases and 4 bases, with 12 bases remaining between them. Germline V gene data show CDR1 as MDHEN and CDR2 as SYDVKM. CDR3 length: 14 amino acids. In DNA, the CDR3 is TGTGCCAGCAGTGTTGTGGTAGGGAAAAACATTCAGTACTTC. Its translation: CASSVVVGKNIQYF.

The CDR3 coding sequence is TGTGCCAGCACCAGACAGAGCACCCTGTATAATTCACCCCTCCACTTT. It is translated as CASTRQSTLYNSPLHF. The chain has TRBV6-5 and TRBJ1-6, with D possibly matching TRBD1 (5 bases). Germline assignment: CDR1 MNHEY and CDR2 SVGAGI. V lost 7 bases and J 4 bases, leaving 17 bases between the germline ends. This CDR3 contains 16 residues.